What follows is one T cell receptor beta chain and its context. Its antigen is as yet unknown. J gave up 0 bases and V 3 bases, and 4 bases lay outside the gene matches. This CDR3 comprises 15 residues. Germline V CDR1 and CDR2: MNHNS, SASEGT. TCRdb re-analysed the 5' RACE reads in MiXCR, keeping a single row per CDR3 protein. The sample comprises some 82,000 distinct CDR3 sequences, roughly 13% of which are singletons, and 40% to 45% rests with the top ten. The record originates from a study of T-cell memory formation after mild COVID-19. Findings and caveats of the study: Confirmation was lacking for SARS-CoV-2 specificity of second-wave clones that peaked on day 37.

The V call is TRBV6-1, the J call TRBJ1-2; TRBD1 aligns across 7 bases. The sample comprised PBMCs or a T cell subset sorted from them (not recorded which). This sequence was found in a man in his late teens or twenties who had mild COVID-19 (a few samples of this study predate the infection). Cell type and time point are not known. The DNA for the CDR3 is TGTGCCAGCAGTGAGCGGCAGGGGGCTAACTATGGCTACACCTTC. Its protein is CASSERQGANYGYTF.